The 2 T cell receptor beta chains below were found in one sample sequenced in a study of cytomegalovirus exposure and HLA in healthy donors. This PCR relied on a set of 60 Vbeta primers and 13 Jbeta primers. Some clones are missing from TCRdb's copy, which holds only in-frame ones; the method was immunoSEQ multiplex PCR. Recorded here are about 190,000 clones; the top ten clones represent 6.5%. Material: PBMCs. These receptors all stem from a man aged 30 to 45 in good health and CMV-seronegative.

The chain couples TRBV20-1 to TRBJ1-1; the match to TRBD1 covers 7 bases. The V segment lost 6 bases and the J segment 6 bases; nucleotides outside the gene matches: 4. In germline, CDR1 is DFQATT, CDR2 SNEGSKA (reference sequence). This CDR3 is built from 11 residues. The CDR3, as DNA: TGCAGTGCACCGACAGGGCCTGAAGCTTTCTTT. Residues: CSAPTGPEAFF.

The chain has TRBV4-1 and TRBJ2-1, with D tentatively TRBD1 (6 bases). Trimming removed 1 base at V and 7 bases at J, with 11 bases between. The CDR3 is 14 residues long. Looked up from germline, CDR1 is MGHRA and CDR2 is YSYEKL. The CDR3 DNA reads as TGCGCCAGCAGCCAAGGGTACAGGGAAAATGAGCAGTTCTTC. This sequence encodes CASSQGYRENEQFF.